These 18 T cell receptor beta chains originate from one sample sequenced in a study of technical replicates of blood from a few donors. The data were produced by immunoSEQ multiplex PCR, yet TCRdb's version contains in-frame clones alone and is incomplete. The table records about 80,000 clones, 94% of them present only once. Material for sequencing was T cells isolated from PBMCs. The receptors stem from a human donor in good health.

This clone was counted once. The chain carries TRBV7-9 and TRBJ1-1; no definite D call. Germline assignment: CDR1 SEHNR and CDR2 FQNEAQ (reference sequence). The germline V and J ends were trimmed by 4 bases and 7 bases, with 7 bases remaining between them. The CDR3 runs to 11 residues. CDR3 loop: CASSSVIEAFF. CDR3 in DNA: TGTGCCAGCAGCTCGGTAATTGAAGCTTTCTTT.

The chain combines TRBV18 with TRBJ2-7; 8 bases line up with TRBD1. Unmatched junction bases numbered 8, after V lost 3 bases and J lost 4 bases. The germline V gene has CDR1 KGHSH and CDR2 LQKENI. There are 15 residues in the CDR3. The CDR3 protein is CASSPSSQGAYEQYF. As DNA, the CDR3 is TGTGCCAGCTCACCCTCGAGTCAGGGGGCTTACGAGCAGTACTTC.

The chain combines TRBV18 with TRBJ1-1; D gene unclear. Per the germline V gene, CDR1 is KGHSH and CDR2 is LQKENI. The CDR3 length is 14 residues. V lost 2 bases and J 1 base, leaving 8 bases between the germline ends. The CDR3 reads CASSPGSQNTEAFF. The DNA for the CDR3 is TGTGCCAGCTCACCAGGCAGTCAGAACACTGAAGCTTTCTTT.

The chain is built from TRBV30 and TRBJ1-2; D uncertain. Trimming took off 7 bases at V and 2 bases at J, with 11 bases between the two ends. The CDR3 extends over 12 amino acids. In germline, CDR1 is GTSNPN, CDR2 SVGIG (reference sequence). CDR3 DNA sequence: TGTGCCTTCCAGGTGACGAACTATGGCTACACCTTC. Protein sequence: CAFQVTNYGYTF.

The rearrangement links TRBV19 to TRBJ2-7, with TRBD2 matching over 7 bases. The CDR3 sequence is 15 residues long. The germline V gene encodes CDR1 LNHDA and CDR2 SQIVND (reference sequence). The V gene end was trimmed by 2 bases and the J gene end by 3 bases; junction bases not matched to a gene: 7. In DNA form, the CDR3 reads TGTGCCAGTAGTATATCAAGCGGGGAGTTCTACGAGCAGTACTTC. Its translation is CASSISSGEFYEQYF.

The V and J genes are TRBV5-1 and TRBJ2-7, with 10 bases identical to TRBD2. The CDR3 runs to 15 residues. Trimming cost V 4 bases and J 6 bases; bases outside gene matches: 10. Germline V gene sequence: CDR1 SGHRS, CDR2 YFSETQ. CDR3 coding DNA: TGCGCCAGCAGCCTCTTTTCAGCGGGAGGGCGCGAGCAGTACTTC. It translates to CASSLFSAGGREQYF. Complete variable domain (other parts from reference TRBV5-1 and TRBJ2-7): KAGVTQTPRYLIKTRGQQVTLSCSPISGHRSVSWYQQTPGQGLQFLFEYFSETQRNKGNFPGRFSGRQFSNSRSEMNVSTLELGDSALYLCASSLFSAGGREQYFGPGTRLTVT.

The chain carries TRBV12-1 and TRBJ2-1; TRBD1 is the table's D call, not checked against the DNA. TRBV12-1 is labeled a pseudogene. The length of the CDR3 is 12 residues. The DNA for the CDR3 is TGTGCCAGCAGGGAACAGGGGCACGAGCAGTTCTTC. It is translated as CASREQGHEQFF.

The chain uses TRBV5-1 and TRBJ2-3, with TRBD2 identical over 7 bases. Germline V gives CDR1 SGHRS, CDR2 YFSETQ. The junction had 6 bases not matched to a gene; V was cut back by 0 bases and J by 2 bases. There are 16 residues in the CDR3. Here the CDR3 reads CASSLEGLPDTDTQYF. The DNA of the CDR3 is TGCGCCAGCAGCTTGGAGGGACTACCCGACACAGATACGCAGTATTTT.

The chain joins TRBV7-2 to TRBJ1-2; TRBD1 might be the D (6 bases). The CDR3 runs to 14 residues. The V end was cut by 1 base, the J end by 3 bases, with 9 bases between. The germline V gene has CDR1 SGHTA and CDR2 FQGNSA. The CDR3 coding sequence is TGTGCCAGCAGCTTAGAACAGGGTGACTATGGCTACACCTTC. It yields the protein CASSLEQGDYGYTF. Full variable domain (remainder filled in from reference TRBV7-2 and TRBJ1-2): GAGVSQSPSNKVTEKGKDVELRCDPISGHTALYWYRQSLGQGLEFLIYFQGNSAPDKSGLPSDRFSAERTGGSVSTLTIQRTQQEDSAVYLCASSLEQGDYGYTFGSGTRLTVV.

This clone was seen just once. The chain recombines TRBV11-2 with TRBJ2-1; D is possibly TRBD2 (5 bases). The CDR3 spans 13 residues. V lost 2 bases and J lost 6, with 8 bases in between. Germline V CDR1 and CDR2: SGHAT, FQNNGV. The CDR3 here is CASSLRLPNEQFF. CDR3 sequence (DNA): TGTGCCAGCAGCTTAAGACTACCCAATGAGCAGTTCTTC.

The chain carries TRBV4-2 and TRBJ1-1; 11 positions match TRBD1. The junction had 6 bases not matched to a gene; V was cut back by 8 bases and J by 4 bases. The CDR3 is made up of 14 amino acids. Germline V gene data show CDR1 as LGHNA and CDR2 as YNFKEQ. The CDR3 nucleotides are TGTGCCAGCGCTCCGGGACAGGGGGGCACTGAAGCTTTCTTT. It encodes CASAPGQGGTEAFF.

The chain joins TRBV27 to TRBJ2-3; a possible D gene is TRBD2 (6 bases). Trimming took 7 bases from V and 1 from J, leaving 21 bases between them. Germline CDR1 is MNHEY and CDR2 is SMNVEV (reference sequence). The CDR3 length is 17 residues. The CDR3 region is CASNYWRGSRGTDTQYF. Written as DNA, the CDR3 is TGTGCCAGCAATTACTGGCGGGGCAGCAGAGGCACAGATACGCAGTATTTT.

The J gene is TRBJ1-5, the V gene TRBV29-1, with D unresolved. The germline CDR1 and CDR2 sequences are SQVTM and ANQGSEA. The length of the CDR3 is 13 residues. V lost 4 bases and J 7 bases, leaving 14 bases between the germline ends. The CDR3 spells CSVGGGKGQPQHF. Here the CDR3 DNA reads TGCAGCGTTGGAGGAGGGAAAGGGCAGCCCCAGCATTTT.

J is TRBJ1-2 and V is TRBV30; D is uncertain. In germline, CDR1 is GTSNPN, CDR2 SVGIG (reference sequence). V lost 1 base and J 8 bases, leaving 8 bases between the germline ends. The CDR3 runs 11 residues. DNA of the CDR3: TGTGCCTGGAGTGATCGTGGCGGCTACACCTTC. Encoded protein: CAWSDRGGYTF.

This chain uses TRBV2 with TRBJ1-4, with 8 positions matching TRBD1. The CDR3 runs to 17 residues. Germline values: CDR1 SNHLY, CDR2 FYNNEI. The junction had 14 bases not matched to a gene; V was cut back by 8 bases and J by 3 bases. CDR3 protein: CASAGWDRFRANEKLFF. CDR3 nucleotides: TGTGCCAGCGCTGGGTGGGACAGGTTCCGAGCTAATGAAAAACTGTTTTTT.

The chain uses TRBV29-1 and TRBJ2-1; 8 positions agree with TRBD2. The CDR3 covers 13 residues. Germline V gene data show CDR1 as SQVTM and CDR2 as ANQGSEA. V dropped 4 bases and J dropped 8; count of bases not matched to a gene: 7. Here the CDR3 reads CSVALAAAYEQFF. The CDR3 bases are TGCAGCGTTGCACTAGCGGCCGCCTATGAGCAGTTCTTC.

The chain has TRBV5-6 and TRBJ1-2; tentatively, D is TRBD1 (6 bases). CDR3 length: 14 amino acids. V was clipped by 4 bases and J by 4 bases, with 14 bases between them. Germline CDR1 is SGHDT and CDR2 is YYEEEE. Here the CDR3 DNA reads TGTGCCAGCAGCCCACAAGGACAGAGCTATGGCTACACCTTC. Amino acid sequence: CASSPQGQSYGYTF.

The chain has TRBV6-1 and TRBJ1-3; D remains unclear. In germline, CDR1 is MNHNS, CDR2 SASEGT. The V gene lost 1 base and the J gene lost 1 base, with 8 bases spanning the gap. This CDR3 has 15 amino acids. The CDR3 bases are TGTGCCAGCAGTGAAGGGCCCCAATCTGGAAACACCATATATTTT. As protein: CASSEGPQSGNTIYF.